Listed below are T cell receptor beta chains from one sample, sequenced in a study of monozygotic twins with inflammatory bowel disease. From the 5' RACE reads, TCRdb lists one entry per CDR3 protein and no DNA. The sample spans about 380,000 distinct CDR3 sequences; the ten largest clones claim 2.5% to 3%. Sequenced material: blood. Receptors originate from a human donor with ulcerative colitis or Crohn's disease, or a healthy co-twin of an affected twin (not recorded which). The CDR3 runs from the conserved cysteine through the conserved F or W.

j_call | v_call | cdr3_aa
TRBJ1-2 | TRBV7-2 | CASSLPPGQGHFGYTF
TRBJ2-4 | TRBV4-2 | CASSQDTDGYIQYF
TRBJ1-1 | TRBV11-2 | CASSLERNTEAFF
TRBJ1-1 | TRBV10-3 | CAISEFMANTEAFF
TRBJ1-1 | TRBV6-2/TRBV6-3 | CASSSSGDRANTEAFF
TRBJ2-5 | TRBV20-1 | CSAPVAGQETQYF
TRBJ2-2 | TRBV4-2 | CASSQDAGGGELFF
TRBJ2-7 | TRBV7-9 | CASSLSGGALYEQYF
TRBJ1-1 | TRBV7-9 | CASSWSSEGTEAFF
TRBJ1-5 | TRBV6-2/TRBV6-3 | CASSYLLSGNQPQHF
TRBJ2-3 | TRBV6-5 | CASSYGAGGPDTQYF
TRBJ2-2 | TRBV5-1 | CASSTQAGGNTGELFF
TRBJ2-4 | TRBV9 | CASSVDNLAKNIQYF
TRBJ2-5 | TRBV7-2 | CASSLETGTQYF
TRBJ2-7 | TRBV20-1 | CSARDQGGGGFSYEQYF
TRBJ2-1 | TRBV5-1 | CASSADGRFYNEQFF
TRBJ1-2 | TRBV4-3 | CASSQDSGLDQANYGYTF
TRBJ1-4 | TRBV7-2 | CASSRYTGGTNEKLFF
TRBJ2-2 | TRBV19 | CASTLMVGYGELFF
TRBJ2-2 | TRBV4-3 | CASSQDRGLGELFF